This TCR beta chain is drawn from a study of Graves' ophthalmopathy and Graves' hyperthyroidism. Amplification of the TCR beta CDR3 regions used RNA transcripts (as template). An opening RT-PCR round employed HTBI primers and preceded a second-round multiplex PCR. TCRdb used MiXCR to reprocess the multiplex PCR reads, holding one entry per CDR3 protein. In the table there are around 600,000 distinct CDR3 sequences, 35% to 45% of which are singletons. The CDR3 is 15 residues long. V lost 3 bases, J lost 3 bases, and 14 bases lay in between. Germline V gives CDR1 SGHVS, CDR2 FNYEAQ. The sequenced sample was peripheral blood. V is TRBV7-6 and J is TRBJ2-5; no definite D call. This clonotype was obtained from an adult man with Graves' ophthalmopathy. CDR3 amino acids: CASSLVQSGKETQYF. CDR3 bases: TGTGCCAGCAGCTTGGTACAGAGTGGGAAAGAGACCCAGTACTTC.